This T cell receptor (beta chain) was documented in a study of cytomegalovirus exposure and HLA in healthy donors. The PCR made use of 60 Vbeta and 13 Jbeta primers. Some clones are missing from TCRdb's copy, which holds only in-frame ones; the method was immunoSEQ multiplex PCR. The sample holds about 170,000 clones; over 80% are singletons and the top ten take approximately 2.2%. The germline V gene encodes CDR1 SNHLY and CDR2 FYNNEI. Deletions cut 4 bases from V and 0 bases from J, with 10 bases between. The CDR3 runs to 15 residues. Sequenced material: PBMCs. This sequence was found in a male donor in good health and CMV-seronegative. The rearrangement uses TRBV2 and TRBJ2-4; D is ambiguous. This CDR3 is CASSALLLAKNIQYF. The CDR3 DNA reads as TGTGCCAGCAGTGCTCTGCTACTAGCCAAAAACATTCAGTACTTC.